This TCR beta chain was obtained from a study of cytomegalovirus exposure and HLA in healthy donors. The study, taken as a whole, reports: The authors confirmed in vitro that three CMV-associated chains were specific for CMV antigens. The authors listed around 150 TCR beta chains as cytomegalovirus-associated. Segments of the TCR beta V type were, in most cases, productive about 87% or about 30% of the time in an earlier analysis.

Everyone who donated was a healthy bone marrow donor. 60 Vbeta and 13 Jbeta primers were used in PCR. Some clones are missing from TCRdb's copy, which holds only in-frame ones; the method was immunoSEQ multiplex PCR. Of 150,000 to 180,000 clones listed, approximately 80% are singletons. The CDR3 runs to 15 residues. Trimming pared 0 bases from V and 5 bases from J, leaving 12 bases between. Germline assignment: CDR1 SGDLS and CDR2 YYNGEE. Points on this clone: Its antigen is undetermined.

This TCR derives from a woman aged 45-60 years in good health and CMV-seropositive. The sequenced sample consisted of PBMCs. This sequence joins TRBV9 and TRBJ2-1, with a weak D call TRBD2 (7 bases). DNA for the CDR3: TGTGCCAGCAGCGTAGGGGCGGGGGCTCACAATGAGCAGTTCTTC. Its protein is CASSVGAGAHNEQFF.